A selection of T cell receptor beta chains follows, all from one sample in a study of vaccination and CD4 T cells after COVID-19. One entry per CDR3 protein, called by TCRdb with MiXCR from the PCR reads. Among around 6,100 distinct CDR3 sequences listed, around 50% were seen once. Their antigens remain unidentified. Sequenced: CD4+ T cells from blood, cultured in vitro. The receptors derive from a human donor in good health. Both conserved end residues are part of each CDR3. A D gene is named only where the DNA matches it firmly. Size is omitted from some rows. Given values are once, few, many or a class for expanded clones.

V gene,clone size,J gene,D gene,CDR3 DNA,CDR3 protein
TRBV19,few,TRBJ1-5,.,TGTGCCAGTAGTATAGGTCCGGGGGTATCCAATCAGCCCCAGCATTTT,CASSIGPGVSNQPQHF
TRBV19,.,TRBJ2-7,.,TGTGCCAGTAGTATATCCGGGGTTGGCGAGCAGTACTTC,CASSISGVGEQYF
TRBV7-2,once,TRBJ2-7,.,TGTGCCAGCACCCCCGCGGGGTCTACCTACGAGCAGTACTTC,CASTPAGSTYEQYF
TRBV3-1,.,TRBJ2-3,.,TGTGCCAGCAGCCAAGAGGTTGGTCGGCTCACAGATACGCAGTATTTT,CASSQEVGRLTDTQYF
TRBV15,medium-sized,TRBJ1-5,TRBD1,TGTGCCACCAGCGGGACAGGGTCCCGTCAGCCCCAGCATTTT,CATSGTGSRQPQHF
TRBV10-1,.,TRBJ1-3,.,TGCGCCAGCAGTGAGTCAGCGGAGGGTGGAAACACCATATATTTT,CASSESAEGGNTIYF
TRBV27,.,TRBJ2-1,TRBD1,TGTGCCAGCAGTCTCGGACAGGGGGAAGGGGAGCAGTTCTTC,CASSLGQGEGEQFF
TRBV20-1,.,TRBJ2-7,TRBD1,TGCAGTGCCATCGTGTGGGGACAGCCCACCTACGAGCAGTACTTC,CSAIVWGQPTYEQYF
TRBV7-2,.,TRBJ2-5,.,TGTGCCAGCAGCTTCCGGGAGACCCAGTACTTC,CASSFRETQYF
TRBV5-1,.,TRBJ2-7,TRBD1,TGCGCCAGCAGCTTTACGCCGGGACAGGGAGCCTACGAGCAGTACTTC,CASSFTPGQGAYEQYF
TRBV11-2,.,TRBJ1-1,TRBD1,TGTGCCAGCAGCTTAAGGACAGGGAGCACTGAAGCTTTCTTT,CASSLRTGSTEAFF
TRBV20-1,few,TRBJ2-2,.,TGCAGTGCTAGAGACCCAGCGGCGGGGTTGGGCGGGGAGCTGTTTTTT,CSARDPAAGLGGELFF
TRBV19,.,TRBJ2-5,.,TGTGCCAGTAGTATCCAAGAGACCCAGTACTTC,CASSIQETQYF
TRBV10-3,.,TRBJ1-6,.,TGTGCCATCAGTGAGGCCGGGGGGGCGCGAACAACCAATTCACCCCTCCACTTT,CAISEAGGARTTNSPLHF
TRBV10-1,.,TRBJ1-1,.,TGCGCCAGCAGTGTAACGGCAGGGCGGAATGCTGAAGCTTTCTTT,CASSVTAGRNAEAFF
TRBV15,medium-sized,TRBJ1-6,.,TGTGCCACCAGCAGGGGCAGCCCTTTACCCCTCCACTTT,CATSRGSPLPLHF
TRBV19,.,TRBJ1-2,.,TGTGCCAGTGGGACTAGTTCTAACTATGGCTACACCTTC,CASGTSSNYGYTF
TRBV6-1,.,TRBJ2-2,.,TGTGCCAGCATCCACTGGGGATTGAACACCGGGGAGCTGTTTTTT,CASIHWGLNTGELFF
TRBV7-6,.,TRBJ2-4,.,TGTGCCAGCAGCTTGCGGCTGGGAAACATTCAGTACTTC,CASSLRLGNIQYF
TRBV5-1,.,TRBJ1-1,.,TGCGCCAGCGCCCAGGGGCAACCGGGGACTGAAGCTTTCTTT,CASAQGQPGTEAFF
TRBV12-3/TRBV12-4,.,TRBJ2-7,.,TGTGCCAGCAGCGGGGGAGTCCTCTACGAGCAGTACTTC,CASSGGVLYEQYF
TRBV5-5,.,TRBJ1-1,TRBD1,TGTGCCAGCAGTTCGGACAGGTACACTGAAGCTTTCTTT,CASSSDRYTEAFF
TRBV6-5,.,TRBJ2-6,.,TGTGCCAGCAGTTACTCGACGCTAATACACTCCTCTGGGGCCAACGTCCTGACTTTC,CASSYSTLIHSSGANVLTF
TRBV7-7,once,TRBJ2-3,.,TGTGCCAGCAGCTTAAGCCCGGCAGGGGGCACAGATACGCAGTATTTT,CASSLSPAGGTDTQYF
TRBV7-6,.,TRBJ1-1,.,TGTGCCAGCAGCTGGGACGGCTTGAACACTGAAGCTTTCTTT,CASSWDGLNTEAFF
TRBV19,.,TRBJ2-6,.,TGTGCCAGTAGTACCGGACAGAGCTCTGGGGCCAACGTCCTGACTTTC,CASSTGQSSGANVLTF
TRBV2,.,TRBJ1-5,TRBD1,TGTGCCAGCGGGAGTGGGACAGCCCTTAGCAATCAGCCCCAGCATTTT,CASGSGTALSNQPQHF
TRBV25-1,.,TRBJ2-3,TRBD2,TGTGCCAGCAGTGACCCGGGGGGATCAGATACGCAGTATTTT,CASSDPGGSDTQYF
TRBV19,.,TRBJ2-7,.,TGTGCCAGCCAACAGGCGCGCGGCATCTACGAGCAGTACTTC,CASQQARGIYEQYF
TRBV21-1,.,TRBJ1-3,.,TGTGCCAGCAGCAATTATACTTACTCTGGAAACACCATATATTTT,CASSNYTYSGNTIYF
TRBV20-1,.,TRBJ1-3,TRBD1,TGCAGTGCTAGAAAAGACAGGGGGCCTGGAAACACCATATATTTT,CSARKDRGPGNTIYF
TRBV11-2,once,TRBJ1-6,.,TGTGCCAGCAGCTTTGGGCTGAACAATTCACCCCTCCACTTT,CASSFGLNNSPLHF
TRBV4-3,.,TRBJ1-4,.,TGCGCCAGCAGCCAAGATGGCGGGGGCACGGAAAAACTGTTTTTT,CASSQDGGGTEKLFF